The clone carrying this T cell receptor beta chain has just a few counts. Its antigen remains unknown. This sample stems from a study of T cell repertoires in cytomegalovirus infection. At the level of the study: Selection of CMV epitopes for the study included recently identified HLA-C-restricted and well-studied HLA-B-restricted ones.

In TCRdb, the reads were re-called with MiXCR into one record per CDR3 protein. In the table there are approximately 100,000 distinct CDR3 sequences, under 45% of which are singletons. Study-wide results and limits: What dominated the ex vivo response were HLA-C-restricted CMV-specific TCR beta clonotypes.

The CDR3 has 12 residues. V dropped 7 bases and J dropped 5 bases, with 9 bases sitting between them. The sample here was CD8+ T cells from cultured PBMCs, taken from culture after CMV antigen stimulation. The gene calls are TRBV12-3 or TRBV12-4 and TRBJ2-1; D not certain. This sequence originates from a human donor in good health (CMV status not recorded). Some clones in this sample may be carry-over from other donors' samples. This chain's CDR3 is CASNTVNNEQFF. The DNA of the CDR3 is TGTGCCAGCAATACAGTCAACAATGAGCAGTTCTTC.